A single sample is the source of the 11 T cell receptor beta chains below, sequenced in a study of blood T cell repertoires in COVID-19. Using immunoSEQ multiplex PCR, the repertoire was profiled, and TCRdb retains in-frame clones only, with some absent. This sample carries about 140,000 clones, more than 80% of them seen once, and the ten largest clones take under 10%. Source material: peripheral blood. Every receptor here comes from a woman older than 75 in a cohort sampled during active or convalescent COVID-19.

This chain uses TRBV6-5 with TRBJ1-1; weak D call: TRBD1 (6 bases). This CDR3 region has 14 residues. V was cut by 8 bases and J by 5 bases, with 18 bases left in between. Germline values: CDR1 MNHEY, CDR2 SVGAGI. The DNA for the CDR3 is TGTGCCAGCCGTTGGATGGGGGCAGGGACTGAAGCTTTCTTT. Translation gives CASRWMGAGTEAFF.

The chain links TRBV27 to TRBJ2-2; 12 bases map to TRBD2. The CDR3 runs to 16 residues. Trimming removed 10 bases from V and 1 base from J; junction bases left unmatched: 7. Germline V gene sequence: CDR1 MNHEY, CDR2 SMNVEV (reference sequence). CDR3 sequence (DNA): TGTGCCACCGGACGACTAGCGGGGGTGAACACCGGGGAGCTGTTTTTT. Protein sequence: CATGRLAGVNTGELFF.

The chain is built from TRBV5-1 and TRBJ1-2; TRBD1 might be the D (5 bases). CDR1 is SGHRS, CDR2 YFSETQ, per germline. The CDR3 is made up of 12 amino acids. Trimming removed 0 bases at V and 10 bases at J, with 10 bases between. CDR3 in DNA: TGCGCCAGCAGCTTGGAAGCGACAGCCTACACCTTC. It specifies CASSLEATAYTF.

The J gene is TRBJ1-2, the V gene TRBV7-2, with no clear D. V gave up 5 bases and J gave up 6 bases, with 16 bases separating them. CDR1 and CDR2 (germline): SGHTA, FQGNSA. This CDR3 comprises 14 residues. CDR3 bases: TGTGCCAGCAGCCCTTTAGCCCTCCCACATGGCTACACCTTC. This codes for CASSPLALPHGYTF.

The rearrangement links TRBV7-3 to TRBJ2-7; a weak D match, TRBD2 (6 bases). The CDR3 spans 14 residues. Germline lookup yields CDR1 SGHTA and CDR2 FQGTGA. V was trimmed by 4 bases and J by 5 bases, leaving 15 bases between them. The CDR3 sequence is CASSCGVFHHEQYV. CDR3 bases: TGTGCCAGCAGCTGCGGGGTTTTTCACCACGAGCAGTACGTC.

The chain links TRBV11-2 to TRBJ2-5; 7 bases match TRBD2. Germline CDR1 SGHAT, CDR2 FQNNGV. V shed 4 bases, J shed 2 bases, and the junction held 4 bases outside the gene matches. CDR3 length: 14 amino acids. For the CDR3, the DNA is TGTGCCAGCAGCTACTCGGGGGGACAAGAGACCCAGTACTTC. The encoded protein is CASSYSGGQETQYF.

The genes are TRBV29-1 and TRBJ2-5, with a weak D call TRBD1 (6 bases). Trimming shortened V by 7 bases and J by 0 bases, and 9 bases separated the two germline ends. Germline V gene data show CDR1 as SQVTM and CDR2 as ANQGSEA. The CDR3 spans 12 residues. DNA of the CDR3: TGCAGCGCTACAGGGTACCAAGAGACCCAGTACTTC. This translates into CSATGYQETQYF.

This clone was detected a few times. The rearrangement links TRBV24-1 to TRBJ1-2; D is perhaps TRBD1 (5 bases). Trimming left V 5 bases short and J 5 bases short, with 11 bases between. The germline V gene has CDR1 KGHDR and CDR2 SFDVKD. CDR3 length: 13 amino acids. The CDR3 spells CATSGSDTYGYTF. CDR3 nucleotides: TGTGCCACCAGTGGCTCGGACACGTATGGCTACACCTTC.

J is TRBJ2-1 and V is TRBV9; 9 bases map to TRBD2. Germline lookup yields CDR1 SGDLS and CDR2 YYNGEE. The trim removed 0 bases at V and 5 bases at J, leaving 15 bases unmatched. The CDR3 has 19 amino acids. CDR3 loop: CASSVAPLPLAGNDNEQFF. The CDR3 DNA reads TGTGCCAGCAGCGTAGCCCCTCTCCCCCTAGCGGGGAATGACAATGAGCAGTTCTTC.

The V and J genes are TRBV21-1 and TRBJ1-1; whether TRBD1, the table's D call, matches the DNA was not checked. TRBV21-1 is recorded as a pseudogene. The CDR3 length is 12 residues. CDR3 in amino acids: CASSKVRRATFF. The CDR3 DNA reads as TGTGCCAGCAGCAAAGTCCGCAGGGCTACTTTCTTT.

The chain's CDR3 is CASSLDRDSYEQYF. In DNA form, the CDR3 reads TGTGCCAGCAGCTTAGACCGGGACAGCTACGAGCAGTACTTC. The chain recombines TRBV7-9 with TRBJ2-7; TRBD1 agrees at 7 bases. V dropped 1 base and J dropped 3; count of bases not matched to a gene: 3. The CDR3 runs to 14 residues. Per the germline V gene, CDR1 is SEHNR and CDR2 is FQNEAQ (reference sequence).